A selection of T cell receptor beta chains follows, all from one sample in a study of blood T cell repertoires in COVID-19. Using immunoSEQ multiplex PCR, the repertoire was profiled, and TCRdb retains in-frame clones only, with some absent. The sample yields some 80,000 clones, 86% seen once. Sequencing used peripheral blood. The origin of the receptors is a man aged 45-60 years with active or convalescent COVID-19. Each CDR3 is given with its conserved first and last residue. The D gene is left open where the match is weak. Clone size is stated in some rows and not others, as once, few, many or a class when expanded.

CDR3aa: CASSHTVAGGDTDTQYF
CDR3nt: TGTGCCAGCAGTCACACTGTAGCGGGGGGGGATACAGATACGCAGTATTTT
j_gene: TRBJ2-3
abundance: .
d_gene: TRBD2
len: 17
v_gene: TRBV6-6

CDR3aa: CASSLGPYYGYTF
CDR3nt: TGTGCCAGCAGCTTAGGTCCCTACTATGGCTACACCTTC
j_gene: TRBJ1-2
abundance: few
d_gene: .
len: 13
v_gene: TRBV7-9

CDR3aa: CASSYGHFSNQPQHF
CDR3nt: TGTGCCAGCAGTTACGGACACTTTAGCAATCAGCCCCAGCATTTT
j_gene: TRBJ1-5
abundance: .
d_gene: .
len: 15
v_gene: TRBV7-2

CDR3aa: CASSFRTGHEQYF
CDR3nt: TGTGCCAGCAGCTTTAGGACAGGGCACGAGCAGTACTTC
j_gene: TRBJ2-7
abundance: once
d_gene: TRBD1
len: 13
v_gene: TRBV5-5

CDR3aa: CASSRSTALNTEAFF
CDR3nt: TGTGCCAGCAGCCGATCGACAGCCCTGAACACTGAAGCTTTCTTT
j_gene: TRBJ1-1
abundance: .
d_gene: .
len: 15
v_gene: TRBV16

CDR3aa: CASSLGQGQETQYF
CDR3nt: TGTGCCAGCAGCTTAGGACAGGGGCAAGAGACCCAGTACTTC
j_gene: TRBJ2-5
abundance: .
d_gene: TRBD1
len: 14
v_gene: TRBV7-6

CDR3aa: CASSPQRNSGNTIYF
CDR3nt: TGTGCCAGCTCACCACAGAGAAACTCTGGAAACACCATATATTTT
j_gene: TRBJ1-3
abundance: .
d_gene: .
len: 15
v_gene: TRBV18

CDR3aa: CAWRNERGTGAYEQYF
CDR3nt: TGTGCCTGGAGGAATGAAAGGGGGACAGGAGCCTACGAGCAGTACTTC
j_gene: TRBJ2-7
abundance: .
d_gene: TRBD1
len: 16
v_gene: TRBV30

CDR3aa: CASTLAGPPAAQYF
CDR3nt: TGTGCCAGCACTCTCGCGGGGCCCCCGGCGGCCCAGTACTTC
j_gene: TRBJ2-5
abundance: .
d_gene: .
len: 14
v_gene: TRBV25-1

CDR3aa: CASSTGQRNTIYF
CDR3nt: TGTGCCAGCAGCACGGGACAGCGAAACACCATATATTTT
j_gene: TRBJ1-3
abundance: .
d_gene: TRBD1
len: 13
v_gene: TRBV7-2

CDR3aa: CASSGNMNTGELFF
CDR3nt: TGCGCCAGCAGCGGCAACATGAACACCGGGGAGCTGTTTTTT
j_gene: TRBJ2-2
abundance: .
d_gene: .
len: 14
v_gene: TRBV5-1

CDR3aa: CASSYPNGGTEAFF
CDR3nt: TGTGCCAGCAGTTACCCGAACGGGGGCACTGAAGCTTTCTTT
j_gene: TRBJ1-1
abundance: .
d_gene: .
len: 14
v_gene: TRBV6-5

CDR3aa: CASSQAGSEQFF
CDR3nt: TGTGCCAGCAGCCAAGCGGGGTCTGAGCAGTTCTTC
j_gene: TRBJ2-1
abundance: .
d_gene: .
len: 12
v_gene: TRBV3-1/TRBV3-2

CDR3aa: CASSLEQVYREKLFF
CDR3nt: TGTGCCAGCAGCTTAGAACAGGTTTATCGGGAAAAACTGTTTTTT
j_gene: TRBJ1-4
abundance: .
d_gene: .
len: 15
v_gene: TRBV7-9

CDR3aa: CASSEGEVLQGYGYTF
CDR3nt: TGTGCCAGCAGTGAAGGAGAAGTTCTTCAGGGCTATGGCTACACCTTC
j_gene: TRBJ1-2
abundance: .
d_gene: .
len: 16
v_gene: TRBV25-1

CDR3aa: CASSPRAGESNYGYTF
CDR3nt: TGTGCCAGCTCACCACGTGCCGGGGAGAGTAACTATGGCTACACCTTC
j_gene: TRBJ1-2
abundance: .
d_gene: .
len: 16
v_gene: TRBV18

CDR3aa: CASSDPDSLGTQYF
CDR3nt: TGCGCCAGCAGTGACCCGGACAGTTTAGGGACCCAGTACTTC
j_gene: TRBJ2-5
abundance: .
d_gene: .
len: 14
v_gene: TRBV10-1

CDR3aa: CASSTGVANTGELFF
CDR3nt: TGTGCCAGCAGCACAGGGGTTGCGAACACCGGGGAGCTGTTTTTT
j_gene: TRBJ2-2
abundance: .
d_gene: TRBD1
len: 15
v_gene: TRBV5-8

CDR3aa: CASSFLAFTDTQYF
CDR3nt: TGCGCCAGCAGCTTCCTAGCGTTCACAGATACGCAGTATTTT
j_gene: TRBJ2-3
abundance: .
d_gene: .
len: 14
v_gene: TRBV5-1

CDR3aa: CASSLGRTGGSEPQHF
CDR3nt: TGCGCCAGCAGCTTGGGTCGGACAGGGGGCTCGGAGCCCCAGCATTTT
j_gene: TRBJ1-5
abundance: .
d_gene: TRBD1
len: 16
v_gene: TRBV5-1

CDR3aa: CASSLAHNEKLFF
CDR3nt: TGTGCCAGCAGTTTAGCCCATAATGAAAAACTGTTTTTT
j_gene: TRBJ1-4
abundance: once
d_gene: .
len: 13
v_gene: TRBV12-3/TRBV12-4

CDR3aa: CASRGQVEKLFF
CDR3nt: TGTGCCAGCAGGGGACAGGTTGAAAAACTGTTTTTT
j_gene: TRBJ1-4
abundance: .
d_gene: TRBD1
len: 12
v_gene: TRBV2

CDR3aa: CAIISGIMNTEAFF
CDR3nt: TGTGCCATCATTTCAGGGATCATGAACACTGAAGCTTTCTTT
j_gene: TRBJ1-1
abundance: .
d_gene: .
len: 14
v_gene: TRBV10-3

CDR3aa: CAISESGGKGTGELFF
CDR3nt: TGTGCCATCAGTGAGTCGGGGGGAAAAGGCACCGGGGAGCTGTTTTTT
j_gene: TRBJ2-2
abundance: once
d_gene: .
len: 16
v_gene: TRBV10-3

CDR3aa: CASSLGGIYNSPLHF
CDR3nt: TGTGCCAGCAGCTTGGGAGGGATCTATAATTCACCCCTCCACTTT
j_gene: TRBJ1-6
abundance: .
d_gene: .
len: 15
v_gene: TRBV5-4

CDR3aa: CSASTSAQETQYF
CDR3nt: TGCAGTGCTAGTACTAGCGCTCAAGAGACCCAGTACTTC
j_gene: TRBJ2-5
abundance: .
d_gene: TRBD2
len: 13
v_gene: TRBV20-1

CDR3aa: CASSYGVELTQPQHF
CDR3nt: TGTGCCAGCAGTTACGGAGTGGAGCTCACCCAGCCCCAGCATTTT
j_gene: TRBJ1-5
abundance: .
d_gene: .
len: 15
v_gene: TRBV6-2/TRBV6-3

CDR3aa: CASSQSASGGNADTQYF
CDR3nt: TGCGCCAGCAGCCAATCGGCTAGCGGGGGGAACGCAGATACGCAGTATTTT
j_gene: TRBJ2-3
abundance: .
d_gene: TRBD2
len: 17
v_gene: TRBV4-3

CDR3aa: CASSYDRVEAKNIQYF
CDR3nt: TGTGCCAGCAGTTACGACAGGGTCGAGGCCAAAAACATTCAGTACTTC
j_gene: TRBJ2-4
abundance: .
d_gene: TRBD1
len: 16
v_gene: TRBV6-2/TRBV6-3

CDR3aa: CASTRGGMNEKLFF
CDR3nt: TGTGCCAGTACCCGGGGGGGCATGAATGAAAAACTGTTTTTT
j_gene: TRBJ1-4
abundance: .
d_gene: .
len: 14
v_gene: TRBV19

CDR3aa: CASSSPRTGVGSPLHF
CDR3nt: TGTGCCAGCAGTTCTCCTCGGACAGGGGTCGGTTCACCCCTCCACTTT
j_gene: TRBJ1-6
abundance: .
d_gene: TRBD1
len: 16
v_gene: TRBV6-2/TRBV6-3

CDR3aa: CASSRTGSYNSPLHF
CDR3nt: TGTGCCAGCAGCCGCACCGGCTCCTATAATTCACCCCTCCACTTT
j_gene: TRBJ1-6
abundance: .
d_gene: .
len: 15
v_gene: TRBV6-5

CDR3aa: CASSKKTGTGGFNNEQFF
CDR3nt: TGCGCCAGCAGTAAGAAAACCGGGACAGGGGGCTTTAACAATGAGCAGTTCTTC
j_gene: TRBJ2-1
abundance: .
d_gene: TRBD1
len: 18
v_gene: TRBV10-1

CDR3aa: CASSGQVINNEQFF
CDR3nt: TGCGCCAGCAGTGGGCAGGTAATAAACAATGAGCAGTTCTTC
j_gene: TRBJ2-1
abundance: .
d_gene: .
len: 14
v_gene: TRBV10-2

CDR3aa: CASSLTSSSTEAFF
CDR3nt: TGTGCCAGCAGCTTAACCTCATCGAGCACTGAAGCTTTCTTT
j_gene: TRBJ1-1
abundance: .
d_gene: .
len: 14
v_gene: TRBV7-9

CDR3aa: CAWSRTGSSGNTIYF
CDR3nt: TGTGCCTGGAGTCGGACAGGCTCCTCTGGAAACACCATATATTTT
j_gene: TRBJ1-3
abundance: .
d_gene: TRBD1
len: 15
v_gene: TRBV30

CDR3aa: CASSLDTPNTGELFF
CDR3nt: TGTGCCAGCAGTTTAGATACACCGAACACCGGGGAGCTGTTTTTT
j_gene: TRBJ2-2
abundance: .
d_gene: .
len: 15
v_gene: TRBV28

CDR3aa: CAWSPMNTEAFF
CDR3nt: TGTGCCTGGAGCCCCATGAACACTGAAGCTTTCTTT
j_gene: TRBJ1-1
abundance: .
d_gene: .
len: 12
v_gene: TRBV30

CDR3aa: CASSLFSNQPQHF
CDR3nt: TGTGCCAGCAGTTTATTTTCGAATCAGCCCCAGCATTTT
j_gene: TRBJ1-5
abundance: .
d_gene: .
len: 13
v_gene: TRBV28